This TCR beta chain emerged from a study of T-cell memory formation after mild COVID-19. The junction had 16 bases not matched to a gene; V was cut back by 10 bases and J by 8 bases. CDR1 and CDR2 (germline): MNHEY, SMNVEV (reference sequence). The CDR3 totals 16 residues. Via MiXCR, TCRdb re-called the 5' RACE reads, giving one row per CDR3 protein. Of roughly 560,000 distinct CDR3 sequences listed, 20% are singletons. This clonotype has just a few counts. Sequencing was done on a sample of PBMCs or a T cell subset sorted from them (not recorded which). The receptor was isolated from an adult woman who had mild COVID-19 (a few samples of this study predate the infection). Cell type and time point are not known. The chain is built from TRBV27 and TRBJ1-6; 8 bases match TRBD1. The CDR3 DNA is TGTGCCACCCGACTACGAGGACAGGGAGATGATTCACCCCTCCACTTT. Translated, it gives CATRLRGQGDDSPLHF.